This section outlines one T cell receptor (beta chain) sequence together with its context. What it recognizes is unknown. Sequenced by immunoSEQ multiplex PCR; TCRdb stores in-frame clones only, minus some. The data show around 100,000 clones, about 93% seen once. V was clipped by 0 bases and J by 6 bases, with 11 bases between them. The V gene's germline CDR1 is SGDLS and CDR2 YYNGEE. The CDR3 sequence is 14 residues long. This entry is derived from a study of siplizumab effects on memory and regulatory T cells. Study-level points and caveats: Tregs proliferating in siplizumab cultures lacked confirmation of their suppressive function. Roughly 75-95% of proliferating CD4+ or CD8+ clones defied assignment to a naive or memory phenotype.

The sequence was obtained from a human donor in good health. The sequencing input was CD4+ T cells sorted from blood. This chain joins TRBV9 and TRBJ2-3, with D maybe TRBD1 (5 bases). The CDR3 reads CASSVVVGADTQYF. The CDR3 region has the DNA TGTGCCAGCAGCGTAGTTGTTGGGGCGGATACGCAGTATTTT. The full variable domain, rest sourced from reference TRBV9 and TRBJ2-3, is DSGVTQTPKHLITATGQRVTLRCSPRSGDLSVYWYQQSLDQGLQFLIQYYNGEERAKGNILERFSAQQFPDLHSELNLSSLELGDSALYFCASSVVVGADTQYFGPGTRLTVL.